These T cell receptor beta chains were read from a single sample in a study of OX40 agonist ivuxolimab in advanced cancers. Clones were sequenced by immunoSEQ multiplex PCR, and TCRdb holds only the in-frame ones, with some missing. This sample has 90,000 to 130,000 clones, with 75% to 95% found just once. This material consisted of CD4+ or CD8+ T cells sorted from blood, taken in a trial of the OX40 agonist ivuxolimab. The receptor source for this set is an adult with an advanced solid tumor such as melanoma, head and neck, liver or kidney cancer. Each CDR3 is given with its conserved first and last residue. D genes are given only for firm matches.

v_gene,j_gene,d_gene,len,CDR3aa,CDR3nt
TRBV5-1,TRBJ2-5,.,15,CASSLQRAKSETQYF,TGCGCCAGCAGCTTGCAGCGAGCAAAATCAGAGACCCAGTACTTC
TRBV5-6,TRBJ1-4,.,12,CASSQVSEKLFF,TGTGCCAGCAGCCAGGTTTCGGAAAAACTGTTTTTT
TRBV27,TRBJ2-3,TRBD1,14,CASTRDSLSDTQYF,TGTGCCAGCACCCGGGACAGTCTCTCAGATACGCAGTATTTT
TRBV7-3,TRBJ2-1,TRBD2,18,CASSLFPKGAGTLNEQFF,TGTGCCAGCAGCCTATTTCCGAAGGGAGCGGGGACCTTGAATGAGCAGTTCTTC
TRBV4-1,TRBJ2-7,TRBD1,15,CASSLSGQGAGEQYF,TGCGCCAGCAGCCTTTCCGGACAGGGGGCGGGCGAGCAGTACTTC
TRBV30,TRBJ1-4,.,13,CAWTDRPNEKLFF,TGTGCCTGGACGGACAGACCTAATGAAAAACTGTTTTTT
TRBV7-2,TRBJ2-3,.,13,CASSLRPADTQYF,TGTGCCAGCAGCTTACGCCCGGCCGATACGCAGTATTTT
TRBV27,TRBJ2-7,.,16,CASSLSFPFRTYEQYF,TGTGCCAGCAGTTTATCGTTCCCCTTCCGTACCTACGAGCAGTACTTC
TRBV6-6,TRBJ2-1,TRBD1,13,CASSSRTGNEQFF,TGTGCCAGCAGTTCCCGGACAGGGAATGAGCAGTTCTTC
TRBV27,TRBJ2-1,.,13,CASSLVGEGEQFF,TGTGCCAGCAGTTTAGTAGGAGAGGGTGAGCAGTTCTTC
TRBV14,TRBJ2-4,.,12,CASSQSRSIQYF,TGTGCCAGCAGCCAATCGAGGAGCATTCAGTACTTC
TRBV10-2,TRBJ1-1,TRBD1,17,CASSGDTGGVDSTEAFF,TGCGCCAGCAGTGGAGACACAGGGGGCGTGGATAGCACTGAAGCTTTCTTT
TRBV11-3,TRBJ2-7,TRBD1,13,CASRWTGGYEQYF,TGTGCCAGCAGGTGGACAGGGGGGTACGAGCAGTACTTC
TRBV2,TRBJ1-1,TRBD1,13,CASKSDRDTEAFF,TGTGCCAGCAAGAGCGACAGGGACACTGAAGCTTTCTTT